The rows below give T cell receptor beta chains drawn from one sample of a study of breast tumors, draining lymph nodes, adjacent tissues. MiXCR was run by TCRdb on the multiplex PCR reads, yielding one entry per CDR3 protein. The sample includes fewer than 85,000 distinct CDR3 sequences, roughly 19% seen only once; the top ten take about 2.5%. The sequenced sample consisted of axillary lymph node tissue. The receptors shown here come from a female donor with breast cancer. Some clones in this sample may be carry-over from other donors' samples. The CDR3 runs from the conserved cysteine through the conserved F or W. D genes are given only for firm matches. The size field is filled for only some rows; it gives once, few, many or a size class.

V gene,clone size,D gene,J gene,CDR3 DNA,CDR3 protein
TRBV29-1,many,.,TRBJ2-1,TGCAGCGTTGAACGCAATGAGCAGTTCTTC,CSVERNEQFF
TRBV5-6,many,TRBD2,TRBJ2-1,TGTGCCAGCAGCTTAAGGACTAGCGGGACCCCCCACAATGAGCAGTTCTTC,CASSLRTSGTPHNEQFF
TRBV24-1,once,.,TRBJ1-5,TGTGCCACCAGTGCTAGGACATCTAATCAGCCCCAGCATTTT,CATSARTSNQPQHF
TRBV27,few,TRBD2,TRBJ2-1,TGTGCCAGCAGTTCAATAGCGGGAGGAACCCTCAATGAGCAGTTCTTC,CASSSIAGGTLNEQFF
TRBV20-1,many,.,TRBJ2-1,TGCAGTGCTCACAACGGCCCGCGGGGCGGTGAGCAGTTCTTC,CSAHNGPRGGEQFF
TRBV19,many,.,TRBJ2-3,TGTGCCAGTTCTCGAGAGGGATTCACAGATACGCAGTATTTT,CASSREGFTDTQYF
TRBV28,.,.,TRBJ1-4,TGTGCCAGCAGTCTGACAGGTGAAAAACTGTTTTTT,CASSLTGEKLFF
TRBV29-1,many,.,TRBJ1-2,TGCAGCGTTGCAGGAGGGCTTGACTATGGCTACACCTTC,CSVAGGLDYGYTF
TRBV5-1,many,.,TRBJ2-2,TGCGCCAGCAGCCCGGGGCCGAGCAACACCGGGGAGCTGTTTTTT,CASSPGPSNTGELFF
TRBV6-5,many,TRBD2,TRBJ2-1,TGTGCCAGCAGTTCCGCAGTGACTAGCGGGAGCTACAATGAGCAGTTCTTC,CASSSAVTSGSYNEQFF
TRBV3-1,few,.,TRBJ2-1,TGTGCCAGCAGCCAACGGACACCGTACAATGAGCAGTTCTTC,CASSQRTPYNEQFF
TRBV12-3/TRBV12-4,.,TRBD2,TRBJ2-1,TGTGCCAGCAGACGACAGGGGGGGACTAGCGGGGGTCTCTCCTACAATGAGCAGTTCTTC,CASRRQGGTSGGLSYNEQFF
TRBV30,.,TRBD2,TRBJ2-7,TGTGCCTTTCCCGGGCGGGAGGGCCTGGGCGAGCAGTACTTC,CAFPGREGLGEQYF
TRBV7-9,many,.,TRBJ2-7,TGTGCCAGCAGCTTAGCTTCTGGGTGGACCTACGAGCAGTACTTC,CASSLASGWTYEQYF
TRBV6-5,many,TRBD2,TRBJ2-7,TGTGCCAGCAGTTACTCTCTAGCGGGAGGGGGCGAGCAGTACTTC,CASSYSLAGGGEQYF
TRBV12-5,many,.,TRBJ2-1,TGTGCTAGTGGTTTGTTGCGCGAGCAGTTCTTC,CASGLLREQFF
TRBV7-2,many,.,TRBJ2-5,TGTGCCAGCAGCTTAGTAGGGATTTCTGGGAGAGAGACCCAGTACTTC,CASSLVGISGRETQYF
TRBV5-1,many,.,TRBJ1-5,TGCGCCAGCAGCCCGGGGACCGGTGGGGCAGAACAGCCCCAGCATTTT,CASSPGTGGAEQPQHF
TRBV14,.,.,TRBJ1-4,TGCGCCAGCAGCCAAGATCCGGGGGAGGTCGGAGTACTGCTTTTT,CASSQDPGEVGVLLF
TRBV5-1,.,.,TRBJ1-1,TGCGCCAGCAGCTTGGACAGAGAAGCTTTCTTT,CASSLDREAFF
TRBV9,many,TRBD1,TRBJ1-5,TGTGCCAGCAGCCTAACTCGGACAGGGGATCAGCCCCAGCATTTT,CASSLTRTGDQPQHF
TRBV7-9,many,.,TRBJ1-5,TGTGCCAGCAGTGGGGGCACTATAAATCAGCCCCAGCATTTT,CASSGGTINQPQHF
TRBV15,many,.,TRBJ2-5,TGTGCCACCAGCAGAGAGCGGGAGACCCAGTACTTC,CATSRERETQYF
TRBV7-2,many,TRBD2,TRBJ2-3,TGTGCCAGCACCCAACTAGCGGGGTCCCGGGGGGATACGCAGTATTTT,CASTQLAGSRGDTQYF
TRBV6-5,many,TRBD2,TRBJ2-7,TGTGCCAGCAGTTATTCGTCTAGCGGGAGCTACGAGCAGTACTTC,CASSYSSSGSYEQYF